Shown below are 19 T cell receptor beta chains from a single sample sequenced in a study of a mutant IDH1 vaccine in newly diagnosed glioma. TCRdb's copy holds only in-frame clones and misses some; the assay was immunoSEQ multiplex PCR. The profile shows approximately 24,000 clones, roughly 77% of them singletons. Their target antigens are unknown. The time point here: week 5, during vaccination. Every single dose of the vaccine, 300 ug of mutant IDH1 20-mer peptide, came with topical imiquimod. The source material was PBMCs, sampled from a glioma patient whose treatment included an IDH1 peptide vaccine. Every receptor here comes from a man aged 40-50 years with glioma.

The genes are TRBV5-6 and TRBJ2-1; possible D gene TRBD1, 6 bases. The germline V gene has CDR1 SGHDT and CDR2 YYEEEE. Trimming stripped 4 bases from V and 2 bases from J, with 16 bases between. The CDR3 runs to 16 residues. Here the CDR3 DNA reads TGTGCCAGCAGCGTATCTAGGGGGAGAACCTACAATGAGCAGTTCTTC. Encoded protein: CASSVSRGRTYNEQFF.

The V call is TRBV19, the J call TRBJ1-5; 12 bases align to TRBD1. V lost 5 bases to trimming and J lost 6 bases; unmatched junction nucleotides: 8. This CDR3 has 16 amino acids. Per germline, CDR1 LNHDA and CDR2 SQIVND (reference sequence). The CDR3 coding sequence is TGTGCCAGTAGTGACCGGGACAGGGGGCTCTCTCAGCCCCAGCATTTT. Translating it yields CASSDRDRGLSQPQHF.

The chain joins TRBV19 to TRBJ1-5, with D perhaps matching TRBD1 (5 bases). Looked up from germline, CDR1 is LNHDA and CDR2 is SQIVND (reference sequence). V dropped 3 bases and J dropped 4 bases, with 10 bases sitting between them. This CDR3 spans 14 amino acids. The CDR3 region is CASSIRDFNQPQHF. The CDR3 DNA follows: TGTGCCAGTAGTATCCGGGACTTTAATCAGCCCCAGCATTTT.

The chain uses TRBV7-2 and TRBJ1-2; D may be TRBD1 (5 bases). The CDR3 totals 14 residues. Deletions cut 1 base from V and 4 bases from J, with 10 bases between. Per the germline V gene, CDR1 is SGHTA and CDR2 is FQGNSA. CDR3 DNA: TGTGCCAGCAGCTTAGGACCGGGGCCCTATGGCTACACCTTC. Protein product: CASSLGPGPYGYTF.

This clone was recorded a few times. At one end, the junction sequence differs from germline, possibly due to a read error. The V call is TRBV7-8, the J call TRBJ1-2; D not certain. The CDR3 covers 12 residues. Germline V gene sequence: CDR1 SGHVS, CDR2 FQNEAQ. DNA for the CDR3: TGTGCCAGCAGCTTAGATGCGACCTACCGGTTCTTC. This translates into CASSLDATYRFF. The whole variable domain, filled in from reference TRBV7-8 and TRBJ1-2, reads GAGVSQSPRYKVAKRGQDVALRCDPISGHVSLFWYQQALGQGPEFLTYFQNEAQLDKSGLPSDRFFAERPEGSVSTLKIQRTQQEDSAVYLCASSLDATYRFFGSGTRLTVV.

This clone has more than one count but fewer than ten. This rearrangement joins TRBV7-9 to TRBJ1-1; tentative D call: TRBD1 (5 bases). V was trimmed by 3 bases and J by 6 bases, leaving 17 bases between them. The CDR3 has 15 amino acids. The germline gives CDR1 SEHNR, CDR2 FQNEAQ (reference sequence). The CDR3 coding sequence is TGTGCCAGCAGCTTGGCGGGGCCGGACGGGGCTGAAGCTTTCTTT. Protein product: CASSLAGPDGAEAFF.

The chain couples TRBV10-2 to TRBJ2-3; the D is unclear. Germline CDR1 WSHSY, CDR2 SAAADI. The V end was cut by 3 bases, the J end by 1 base, with 14 bases between. This CDR3 has 16 amino acids. The DNA for the CDR3 is TGCGCCAGCAGTGAATTTTCGGGCGGAGGCACAGATACGCAGTATTTT. It is translated as CASSEFSGGGTDTQYF.

The gene calls are TRBV5-4 and TRBJ2-7; TRBD2 agrees at 13 bases. The germline CDR1 and CDR2 sequences are SGHNT and YYREEE (reference sequence). This CDR3 region has 16 residues. V was pared by 2 bases and J by 6 bases, with 8 bases of the junction left unmatched. Here the CDR3 reads CASSLGPGLAGLEQYV. The CDR3, as DNA: TGTGCCAGCAGCTTAGGACCGGGACTAGCGGGACTCGAGCAGTACGTC.

This sequence joins TRBV6-1 and TRBJ1-1; D not resolved. Deletions cut 8 bases from V and 0 bases from J, with 10 bases between. Germline lookup yields CDR1 MNHNS and CDR2 SASEGT. The CDR3 has 13 amino acids. CDR3 protein: CASWDSMNTEAFF. The CDR3 nucleotides read TGTGCCAGCTGGGATAGTATGAACACTGAAGCTTTCTTT.

This chain uses TRBV5-4 with TRBJ2-3; 9 nucleotides align to TRBD1. The V gene's germline CDR1 is SGHNT and CDR2 YYREEE (reference sequence). This CDR3 is built from 12 residues. V was pared by 10 bases and J by 6 bases, with 6 bases of the junction left unmatched. The CDR3 bases are TGTGCCGCCGGGACAGGGATGGATACGCAGTATTTT. This codes for CAAGTGMDTQYF.

This chain links TRBV5-4 with TRBJ1-1; D gene unclear. The germline V gene has CDR1 SGHNT and CDR2 YYREEE (reference sequence). The CDR3 runs 11 residues. Trimming took off 2 bases at V and 7 bases at J, with 6 bases between the two ends. The CDR3: CASSLGVEAFF. The DNA of the CDR3 is TGTGCCAGCAGCTTAGGCGTTGAAGCTTTCTTT.

The chain's CDR3 is CASSSATRNTGELFF. CDR3 bases: TGTGCCAGCAGCTCCGCTACCAGGAACACCGGGGAGCTGTTTTTT. The chain combines TRBV13 with TRBJ2-2; D uncertain. The V gene lost 4 bases and the J gene lost 1 base, with 10 bases spanning the gap. This CDR3 is built from 15 residues. In germline, CDR1 is PRHDT, CDR2 FYEKMQ (reference sequence).

CDR3 DNA sequence: TGTGCCAGCAGCTCCGCGGCGGGAGCCTTGATAGCTTTCTTT. As protein: CASSSAAGALIAFF. V usage is TRBV7-6 and J usage is TRBJ1-1; D not certain. Germline V CDR1 and CDR2: SGHVS, FNYEAQ. V lost 4 bases to trimming and J lost 10 bases, with 19 bases between them. There are 14 residues in the CDR3.

For the CDR3, the DNA is TGCAGCGCCGCGCCAGGGACTGAGCAGTTCTTC. The encoded protein is CSAAPGTEQFF. The V gene is TRBV29-1, the J gene TRBJ2-1; D could derive from TRBD1 or TRBD2 (5 bases each). The CDR3 covers 11 residues. CDR1 and CDR2 from the germline V gene are SQVTM and ANQGSEA. V was shortened by 7 bases and J by 9 bases, with 13 bases between the two germline ends.

This clone occurred once. The V call is TRBV28, the J call TRBJ2-3; D might be TRBD1 or TRBD2, each matching 5 bases. The CDR3 sequence is 15 residues long. Germline-derived CDR1 and CDR2 are MDHEN and SYDVKM. V shed 5 bases and J shed 2 bases, with 14 bases lying between them. This CDR3 is CASSGKGTVTDTQYF. CDR3 coding DNA: TGTGCCAGCAGTGGCAAGGGGACGGTCACAGATACGCAGTATTTT.

This chain joins TRBV4-1 and TRBJ2-5; 7 bases align to TRBD2. The V and J ends lost 2 bases and 2 bases, in that order; junction bases with no gene match: 11. CDR1 and CDR2 from the germline V gene are MGHRA and YSYEKL. CDR3 length equals 17 residues. CDR3 in DNA: TGCGCCAGCAGCCAAACCTACGTTAGCGGGCCACAAGAGACCCAGTACTTC. Its protein is CASSQTYVSGPQETQYF.

This rearrangement joins TRBV11-2 to TRBJ1-3; D is possibly TRBD1 (5 bases). Per the germline V gene, CDR1 is SGHAT and CDR2 is FQNNGV. Trimming shortened V by 3 bases and J by 2 bases, and 14 bases separated the two germline ends. This CDR3 is 16 amino acids long. CDR3 residues: CASSFPPGGAGNTIYF. In DNA form, the CDR3 reads TGTGCCAGCAGCTTTCCCCCTGGGGGGGCTGGAAACACCATATATTTT. Based on the CDR3 plus reference TRBV11-2 and TRBJ1-3, the full variable domain is EAGVAQSPRYKIIEKRQSVAFWCNPISGHATLYWYQQILGQGPKLLIQFQNNGVVDDSQLPKDRFSAERLKGVDSTLKIQPAKLEDSAVYLCASSFPPGGAGNTIYFGEGSWLTVV.

The rearrangement links TRBV4-1 to TRBJ2-1, with 9 nucleotides matching TRBD1. J lost 7 bases, V lost 0 bases, and 7 bases had no gene match. The CDR3 has 16 residues. Germline assignment: CDR1 MGHRA and CDR2 YSYEKL. As DNA, the CDR3 is TGCGCCAGCAGCCAAGAACGAGGACAGGGGCGAAATGAGCAGTTCTTC. Translated: CASSQERGQGRNEQFF.

The chain recombines TRBV7-9 with TRBJ2-7, with D perhaps matching TRBD2 (6 bases). Trimming stripped 3 bases from V and 7 bases from J, with 10 bases between. CDR3 size: 12 residues. Germline V lookup: CDR1 SEHNR, CDR2 FQNEAQ (reference sequence). The CDR3 spells CASSFGGGEQYV. The CDR3 DNA is TGTGCCAGCAGCTTCGGCGGAGGGGAGCAGTACGTC.